This is a list of T cell receptor beta chains from one sample in a study of cytomegalovirus exposure and HLA in healthy donors. Sequencing was performed with immunoSEQ multiplex PCR; in TCRdb, only in-frame clones are kept and a portion is missing. Found here are 120,000 to 150,000 clones, 70% to 85% of them singletons; the top ten hold approximately 2%. Sample: PBMCs. These receptors were taken from a woman between 40 and 55 years old in good health and CMV-seronegative. The CDR3 runs from the conserved cysteine through the conserved F or W.

V | CDR3
TRBV7-3 | CASSSGAAGGPADTQYF
TRBV6-1 | CASSALGTGVQPQHF
TRBV18 | CASSPELDYEQYF
TRBV18 | CASSPSAVRTEAFF
TRBV18 | CASSPRDIHTEAFF
TRBV5-6 | CASTLGTAYGYTF
TRBV9 | CASSVGVAGGPYEQYF
TRBV11-2 | CASGNLDRGFYEQYF
TRBV7-6 | CASSLVVGHTDTQYF
TRBV27 | CASRVWGQPSNEQFF
TRBV7-2 | CASSSGTGRNTIYF
TRBV5-4 | CASSLGGLAGGTDTQYF
TRBV7-2 | CASSVSGTEQETQYF
TRBV4-2 | CASSHRGGYTF
TRBV6-5 | CASSFRQNPYEQYF
TRBV7-2 | CASSLRGSTGELFF
TRBV9 | CASSPGTSGRANNEQFF
TRBV7-2 | CASKLQGNLNTGELFF
TRBV27 | CASSFSGLAAYNEQFF
TRBV19 | CASSMDSPIYNEQFF
TRBV2 | CASRRGPGQNYEQYF
TRBV27 | CASSSLLDRASSQPQHF
TRBV6-5 | CASSYWTGGHSYEQYF
TRBV19 | CASSITGNQPQHF
TRBV4-2 | CASSQDGGRDTEAFF
TRBV2 | CASRLDRLSNQPQHF
TRBV28 | CASSLSRPGTGYEQYF
TRBV6-5 | CASSLYRGPYGYTF
TRBV28 | CASSLIWEGGDTQYF
TRBV28 | CASMAGQAEQYF
TRBV19 | CASSIGYRGWEQPQHF
TRBV28 | CASRSGGLPPYEQYF
TRBV27 | CASSPSTGGNYGYTF
TRBV5-1 | CASSLAGTSGDTQYF
TRBV7-2 | CASSRIAGVYEQYF